Listed below are T cell receptor beta chains from one sample, sequenced in a study of memory CD4+ T cells and cytomegalovirus serostatus. The method was immunoSEQ multiplex PCR; TCRdb's version includes in-frame clones alone and lacks a portion of them. The sample carries 56,000 or so clones, around 78% recorded once. Sequencing was carried out using memory CD4+ T cells from blood. The receptors derive from an adult in good health and CMV-seronegative. Each CDR3 is given without its conserved first and last residue.

J gene	V gene	CDR3 protein
TRBJ2-2	TRBV2	ASSEVAGVLGRGGELF
TRBJ1-1	TRBV7-2	ASSLWGRQGDTEAF
TRBJ1-1	TRBV5-6	ASQMLTGPSEAF
TRBJ1-4	TRBV19	ASSSGEGSEKLF
TRBJ1-1	TRBV19	ASRGGLPNTEAF
TRBJ2-5	TRBV2	ASNHRDGGETQY
TRBJ2-1	TRBV4-2	ASSRSTGQGDNEQF
TRBJ2-5	TRBV5-1	ASSDAGGSETQY
TRBJ2-2	TRBV5-6	ASSLVGPTGELF
TRBJ2-5	TRBV29-1	SVEFRPRETQY
TRBJ2-7	TRBV11-2	ASSLGGRRPSEQY
TRBJ2-3	TRBV13	ASSLSRQGPNSQY
TRBJ1-3	TRBV5-1	ASSDGRNTIY
TRBJ2-7	TRBV10-3	AISDGRAYEQY
TRBJ1-6	TRBV7-8	ASSQLTSTGNSPLH
TRBJ1-3	TRBV4-3	ASSQDQQQSWTGNTIY
TRBJ2-7	TRBV11-3	ASSLGGQGVYEQY
TRBJ1-5	TRBV2	ASSGSGSNQPQH
TRBJ1-6	TRBV19	ASSTGVENSPLH
TRBJ2-5	TRBV2	ARGLAGIQETQY
TRBJ2-2	TRBV29-1	SVHPGAPGELF
TRBJ1-5	TRBV28	ASSYPGQGSAQPQH
TRBJ2-3	TRBV11-3	ASSPGTTGGPHTQY
TRBJ2-3	TRBV5-4	ASSGGGTDTQY
TRBJ2-5	TRBV14	ASSQDRQETQY
TRBJ2-2	TRBV7-8	ASSLARGELF
TRBJ2-3	TRBV11-2	ASSSEGLTDTQY
TRBJ1-3	TRBV4-3	ASSQGWLSGNTIY
TRBJ2-1	TRBV7-7	ASSLEGGRYNEQF
TRBJ1-2	TRBV14	ASSQDQGVNYGYT
TRBJ2-7	TRBV6-1	ASSPGARQY
TRBJ1-2	TRBV11-2	ASSSIGGQGKGYT
TRBJ2-3	TRBV25-1	ASSEVETPRDTQY
TRBJ1-1	TRBV10-1	ASSESIVSNGNTEAF
TRBJ1-2	TRBV18	ASSPAIRTANYGYT
TRBJ1-4	TRBV29-1	SVESDSGFEKLF
TRBJ2-7	TRBV11-3	ASSTSGTGWSEQY
TRBJ2-5	TRBV7-3	ASSSQGLLGETQY
TRBJ2-7	TRBV29-1	SVLSAGGRYEQY
TRBJ2-5	TRBV7-2	ASSSGLAGAIWTQY
TRBJ1-5	TRBV16	ASSSQYSNQPQH
TRBJ1-6	TRBV27	ASSSSSGQGWSPLH
TRBJ2-2	TRBV5-6	ASSFSPNTGELF
TRBJ2-7	TRBV5-4	ASSSPGQDEQY